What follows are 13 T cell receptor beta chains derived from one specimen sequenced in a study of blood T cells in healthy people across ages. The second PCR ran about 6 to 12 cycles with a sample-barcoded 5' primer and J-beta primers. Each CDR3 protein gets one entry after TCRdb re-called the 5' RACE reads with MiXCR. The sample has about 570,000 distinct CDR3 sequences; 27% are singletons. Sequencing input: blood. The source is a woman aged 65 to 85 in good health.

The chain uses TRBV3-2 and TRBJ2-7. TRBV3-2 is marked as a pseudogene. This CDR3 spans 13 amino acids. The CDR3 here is CASSQGVRCEQCF. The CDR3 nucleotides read TGTGCCAGCAGCCAAGGAGTTCGGTGCGAGCAGTGCTTC.

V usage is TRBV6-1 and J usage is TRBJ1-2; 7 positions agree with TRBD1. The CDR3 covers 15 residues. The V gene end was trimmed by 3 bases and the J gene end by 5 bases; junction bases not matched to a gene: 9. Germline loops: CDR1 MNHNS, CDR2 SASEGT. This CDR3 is CASSDGTAETYGYTF. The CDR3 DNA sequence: TGTGCCAGCAGTGACGGGACAGCGGAGACTTATGGCTACACCTTC.

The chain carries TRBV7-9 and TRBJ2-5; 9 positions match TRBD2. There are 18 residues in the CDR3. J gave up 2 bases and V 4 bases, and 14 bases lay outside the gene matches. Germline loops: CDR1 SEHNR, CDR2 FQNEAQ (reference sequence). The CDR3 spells CASSSAGSAGGLQETQYF. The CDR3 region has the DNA TGTGCCAGCAGCTCCGCCGGTTCAGCGGGGGGCCTTCAAGAGACCCAGTACTTC.

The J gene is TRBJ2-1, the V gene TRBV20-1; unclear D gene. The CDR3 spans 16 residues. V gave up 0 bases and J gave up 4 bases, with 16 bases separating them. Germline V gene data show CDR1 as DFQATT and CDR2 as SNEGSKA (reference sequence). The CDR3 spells CSARDRSTVSYNEQFF. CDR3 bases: TGCAGTGCTAGAGATCGTAGTACAGTATCTTACAATGAGCAGTTCTTC.

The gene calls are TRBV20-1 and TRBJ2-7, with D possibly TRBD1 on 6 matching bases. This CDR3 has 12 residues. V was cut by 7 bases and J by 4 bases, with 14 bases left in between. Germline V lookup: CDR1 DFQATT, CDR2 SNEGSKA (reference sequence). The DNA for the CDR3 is TGCAGTGGGCAGGGGCTGACTTACGAGCAGTACTTC. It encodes CSGQGLTYEQYF.

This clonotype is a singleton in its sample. CDR3 loop: CSARDGLAGVETQYF. DNA for the CDR3: TGCAGTGCTAGAGACGGACTAGCGGGAGTCGAGACCCAGTACTTC. This chain joins TRBV20-1 and TRBJ2-5, with 13 bases identical to TRBD2. The CDR3 runs to 15 residues. The V and J ends lost 0 bases and 5 bases, in that order; junction bases with no gene match: 3. Germline-derived CDR1 and CDR2 are DFQATT and SNEGSKA (reference sequence).

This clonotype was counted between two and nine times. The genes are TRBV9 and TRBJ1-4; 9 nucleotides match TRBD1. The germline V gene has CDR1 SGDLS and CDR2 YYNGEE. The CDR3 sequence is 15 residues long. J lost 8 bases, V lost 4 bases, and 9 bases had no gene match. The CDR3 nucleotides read TGTGCCAGCAGCCTAGGGACAGGGAGGAACGAAAAACTGTTTTTT. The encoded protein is CASSLGTGRNEKLFF.

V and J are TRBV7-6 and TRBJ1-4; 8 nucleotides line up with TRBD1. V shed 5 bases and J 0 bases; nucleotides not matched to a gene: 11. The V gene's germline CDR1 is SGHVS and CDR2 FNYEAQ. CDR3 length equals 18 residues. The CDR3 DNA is TGTGCCAGCAGCCGAGATCTGCAGGGGGCTGCAACTAATGAAAAACTGTTTTTT. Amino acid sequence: CASSRDLQGAATNEKLFF.

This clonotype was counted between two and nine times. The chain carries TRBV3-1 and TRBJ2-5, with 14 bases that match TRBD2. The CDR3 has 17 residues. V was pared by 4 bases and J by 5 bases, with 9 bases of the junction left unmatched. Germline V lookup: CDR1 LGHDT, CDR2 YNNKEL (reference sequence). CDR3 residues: CASSPTSGGETGETQYF. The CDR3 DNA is TGTGCCAGCAGCCCGACTAGCGGGGGGGAAACCGGGGAGACCCAGTACTTC.

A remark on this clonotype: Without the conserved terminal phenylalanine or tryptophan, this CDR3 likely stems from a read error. DNA of the CDR3: TGTGCCAGCAGCCAAGATTCCATAGCATATGGCTACACCCTC. Its translation: CASSQDSIAYGYTL. The rearrangement joins TRBV4-2 to TRBJ1-2; no firm D call. The germline V gene has CDR1 LGHNA and CDR2 YNFKEQ. Trimming took 0 bases from V and 5 from J, leaving 10 bases between them. The CDR3 contains 14 residues.

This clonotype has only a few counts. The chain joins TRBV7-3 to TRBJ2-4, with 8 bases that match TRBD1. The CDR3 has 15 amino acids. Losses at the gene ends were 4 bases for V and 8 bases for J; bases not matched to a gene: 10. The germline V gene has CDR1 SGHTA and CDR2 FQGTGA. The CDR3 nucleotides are TGTGCCAGCAGCTCTCGACCCGGGACAGGAGACATTCAGTACTTC. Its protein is CASSSRPGTGDIQYF.

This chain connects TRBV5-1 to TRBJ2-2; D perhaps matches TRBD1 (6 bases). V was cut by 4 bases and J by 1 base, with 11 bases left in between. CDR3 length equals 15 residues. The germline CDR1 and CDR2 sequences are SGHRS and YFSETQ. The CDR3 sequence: CASSTTTGNTGELFF. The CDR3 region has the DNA TGCGCCAGCAGCACCACGACAGGGAACACCGGGGAGCTGTTTTTT.

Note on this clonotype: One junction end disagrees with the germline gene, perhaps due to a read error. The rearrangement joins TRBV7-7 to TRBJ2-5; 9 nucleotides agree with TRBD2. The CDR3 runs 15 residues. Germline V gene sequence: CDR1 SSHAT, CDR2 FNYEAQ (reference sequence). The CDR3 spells CASSPGTSRRETQYF. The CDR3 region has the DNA TGTGCTAGCAGCCCCGGGACTAGCCGTCGCGAGACCCAGTACTTC.